Detailed here is one T cell receptor (beta chain). Its target is not known. Time point indicated: late sampling 161 to 241 days after vaccination in three convalescent patients. Treatment defined: roughly 10-day PBMC culture with coronavirus spike peptide pools or control peptides (ViraFEST assay). This record belongs to a study of vaccination and CD4 T cells after COVID-19. The CDR3 is made up of 15 amino acids. Per germline, CDR1 SNHLY and CDR2 FYNNEI. The V segment lost 6 bases and the J segment 9 bases; nucleotides outside the gene matches: 10. Study observations and caveats: Spike mono-reactivity was found in 304 of the 307 vaccine-specific clones identified in convalescent patients.

Cultured CD4+ T cell DNA was sequenced using the Oncomine TCR Beta short-read assay. From the PCR reads, TCRdb called clonotypes with MiXCR, one entry per CDR3 protein. Of about 21,000 distinct CDR3 sequences in the sample, roughly 40% were seen once. The gene calls are TRBV2 and TRBJ1-6; 8 nucleotides match TRBD1. The starting material was CD4+ T cells from blood, cultured in vitro, obtained about 7 months after SARS-CoV-2 vaccination. The TCR comes from a human donor who had recovered from COVID-19. CDR3 sequence: CASRGNQGASSPLHF. In DNA form, the CDR3 reads TGTGCCAGCAGGGGAAACCAGGGGGCTAGTTCACCCCTCCACTTT.